The source of this TCR beta chain is a study of blood T cell repertoires in COVID-19. The CDR3 contains 16 residues. Germline V gives CDR1 SEHNR, CDR2 FQNEAQ (reference sequence). Trimming removed 3 bases at V and 4 bases at J, with 15 bases between. TCRdb keeps only in-frame clones here, not all; method: immunoSEQ multiplex PCR. The table shows about 75,000 clones, with roughly 87% occurring only once. The sample was peripheral blood. This sequence was found in a woman aged 45 to 65 with acute or convalescent COVID-19. The V and J genes are TRBV7-9 and TRBJ1-4; D might be TRBD1 (6 bases). CDR3 nucleotide sequence: TGTGCCAGCAGCTTTTTGAGGGGGTCAGGTAATGAAAAACTGTTTTTT. Translating it yields CASSFLRGSGNEKLFF.